These T cell receptor beta chains were read from a single sample in a study of blood T cell repertoires in COVID-19. Profiling relied on immunoSEQ multiplex PCR, and the TCRdb table lists in-frame clones only, not all of them. This sample has about 360,000 clones, with around nine tenths found just once. The sample was peripheral blood. Receptors originate from a human donor in a cohort sampled during active COVID-19. Each CDR3 is given with its conserved first and last residue. D genes are given only for firm matches.

>TRBV7-9|TRBJ2-1|-
CASSPARTNYNEQFF
>TRBV28|TRBJ1-6|TRBD1
CASSLVQGAFDNSPLHF
>TRBV5-1|TRBJ2-7|-
CASSLGSSYEQYF
>TRBV2|TRBJ1-1|-
CASSVQQAMEAFF
>TRBV6-2/TRBV6-3|TRBJ1-1|-
CASSYAGIEAFF
>TRBV4-1|TRBJ2-3|-
CASSQVSGVGRGTDTQYF
>TRBV5-8|TRBJ1-5|TRBD1
CASSRGTGLNQPQHF
>TRBV28|TRBJ2-7|-
CASRPPDSTSYEQYF
>TRBV30|TRBJ1-5|TRBD1
CAWTTDRGQPQHF
>TRBV30|TRBJ1-2|-
CAWSLRRDYGYTF
>TRBV16|TRBJ2-5|-
CASSQIGQGKQETQYF
>TRBV30|TRBJ1-3|-
CAWSLGNTIYF
>TRBV7-3|TRBJ2-1|-
CASSLDPGSNNEQFF
>TRBV30|TRBJ1-4|-
CAWSGQLNNEKLFF
>TRBV30|TRBJ2-7|-
CAWSKRTAYEQYF
>TRBV5-5|TRBJ1-5|-
CASSFKGGDNQPQHF
>TRBV5-1|TRBJ1-1|TRBD1
CASSPRGQGYGTEAFF
>TRBV15|TRBJ2-1|-
CATSGYTDNEQFF
>TRBV18|TRBJ2-7|-
CASSPLPRGYEQYF
>TRBV5-1|TRBJ2-7|TRBD1
CASSKEGTGLIYEQYF
>TRBV9|TRBJ2-2|TRBD2
CASSVVGTSGKRGTGELFF
>TRBV5-1|TRBJ1-1|-
CASSLGGEAFF
>TRBV5-5|TRBJ1-5|TRBD1
CASSYTGDQPQHF
>TRBV12-3/TRBV12-4|TRBJ2-7|-
CASSFRRQEQYF
>TRBV30|TRBJ1-2|TRBD1
CAWGEGAWDYGYTF
>TRBV28|TRBJ1-4|-
CASSVRQVPSNEKLFF
>TRBV5-1|TRBJ1-1|TRBD1
CASSPQGGNTEAFF
>TRBV12-3/TRBV12-4|TRBJ2-3|-
CASRPSVEDTQYF
>TRBV6-5|TRBJ1-2|-
CASSRSRELYGYTF
>TRBV2|TRBJ1-2|TRBD1
CASKRAGTGEGYTF
>TRBV21-1|TRBJ1-2|-
CASSSPGWEGEEGYTF